Sequencing of this T cell receptor beta chain was carried out in a study of T cell repertoires in cytomegalovirus infection. CDR3 length: 14 amino acids. Germline CDR1 reads MNHEY; CDR2 reads SVGAGI. Trimming cost V 2 bases and J 6 bases; bases outside gene matches: 5. Via MiXCR, TCRdb re-called the reads, giving one row per CDR3 protein. The sample carries around 530,000 distinct CDR3 sequences, about 15% recorded once. About this clonotype: A much larger clone differs by one base, so this may be a read error.

This chain uses TRBV6-5 with TRBJ2-7; 9 bases fit TRBD1. Material for sequencing was CD8+ T cells from PBMCs. The source is a human donor in good health (CMV status not recorded). Some clones in this sample may be carry-over from other donors' samples. The CDR3 region is CASSYGDRVLEQYF. The CDR3, as DNA: TGTGCCAGCAGTTACGGGGACAGGGTGCTCGAGCAGTACTTC.